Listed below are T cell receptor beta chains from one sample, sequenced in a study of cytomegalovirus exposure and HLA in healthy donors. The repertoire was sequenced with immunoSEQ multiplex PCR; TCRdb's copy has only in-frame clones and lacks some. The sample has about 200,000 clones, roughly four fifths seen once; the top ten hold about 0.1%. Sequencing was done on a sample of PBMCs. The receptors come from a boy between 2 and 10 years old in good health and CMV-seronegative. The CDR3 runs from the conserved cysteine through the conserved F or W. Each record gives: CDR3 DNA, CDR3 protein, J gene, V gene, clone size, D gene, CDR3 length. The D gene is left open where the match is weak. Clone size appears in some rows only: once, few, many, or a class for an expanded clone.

TGTGCCAGCAGTGAACAGAATGAAAAACTGTTTTTT | CASSEQNEKLFF | TRBJ1-4 | TRBV2 | NA | NA | 12
TGTGCCAGCAGAGTGGGACAGGATAGCAATCAGCCCCAGCATTTT | CASRVGQDSNQPQHF | TRBJ1-5 | TRBV6-5 | NA | TRBD1 | 15
TGCGCCAGCAGCCAAGTTCCGGGACTAGCGGGGGAGGGCATTCAGTACTTC | CASSQVPGLAGEGIQYF | TRBJ2-4 | TRBV4-1 | NA | TRBD2 | 17
TGTGCCGCAGGCTCCGGAGGCTATGGCTACACCTTC | CAAGSGGYGYTF | TRBJ1-2 | TRBV2 | few | NA | 12
TGCAGCGTGCAAACCCGCAGTGCGAACACTGAAGCTTTCTTT | CSVQTRSANTEAFF | TRBJ1-1 | TRBV29-1 | NA | NA | 14
TGTGCCAGCTCACCCCCCTCCCCGCGAGGCTCTGGAAACACCATATATTTT | CASSPPSPRGSGNTIYF | TRBJ1-3 | TRBV18 | NA | NA | 17
TGTGCCAGCAGCTTAGCTGAGGGAACTTACAATGAGCAGTTCTTC | CASSLAEGTYNEQFF | TRBJ2-1 | TRBV7-8 | NA | NA | 15
TGTGCCAGCAGCGTGAGAGGAGAGGGCTCAGATACGCAGTATTTT | CASSVRGEGSDTQYF | TRBJ2-3 | TRBV9 | NA | NA | 15
TGTGCCAGCAGCCAAGCAGCCGGGAACGGCTACACCTTC | CASSQAAGNGYTF | TRBJ1-2 | TRBV4-2 | NA | NA | 13
TGTGCCAGCAGTGTGTCGCTAGCGGGTTATGAGCAGTACTTC | CASSVSLAGYEQYF | TRBJ2-7 | TRBV2 | NA | TRBD2 | 14
TGTGCCAGCAGCTTACGACAGAGCTCCTACAATGAGCAGTTCTTC | CASSLRQSSYNEQFF | TRBJ2-1 | TRBV11-1 | NA | NA | 15
TGCGCCAGCAGCTTGGAAGCAGGGTACCAAGAGACCCAGTACTTC | CASSLEAGYQETQYF | TRBJ2-5 | TRBV5-1 | few | NA | 15
TGTGCCAGCAGTTACTCCGGGACAGGTTGGGAGCAGTACTTC | CASSYSGTGWEQYF | TRBJ2-7 | TRBV6-6 | NA | TRBD1 | 14
TGCAGCGTTCCCGGGAGGGGGACTGAAGCTTTCTTT | CSVPGRGTEAFF | TRBJ1-1 | TRBV29-1 | NA | NA | 12
TGTGCCAGCACTGGCAAGAACTCCTACGAGCAGTACTTC | CASTGKNSYEQYF | TRBJ2-7 | TRBV6-1 | NA | NA | 13
TGTGCCAGCAGGGCGGGACAGGGTTTCTACGAGCAGTACTTC | CASRAGQGFYEQYF | TRBJ2-7 | TRBV6-6 | NA | TRBD1 | 14
TGTGCCAGCAGTCCTAAAGACAGGAACACTGAGCAGTTCTTC | CASSPKDRNTEQFF | TRBJ2-1 | TRBV7-2 | NA | NA | 14
TGTGCCAGCAGACAATATCAGGGGGGCACTGAAGCTTTCTTT | CASRQYQGGTEAFF | TRBJ1-1 | TRBV2 | once | TRBD1 | 14
TGTGCCAGCATGGGGGCTATGAACACTGAAGCTTTCTTT | CASMGAMNTEAFF | TRBJ1-1 | TRBV6-5 | NA | NA | 13
TGCGCCAGCAGCTTGGCCGTAGGGGGGGACTACGAGCAGTACTTC | CASSLAVGGDYEQYF | TRBJ2-7 | TRBV5-1 | few | NA | 15
TGTGCCAGCAGTTTACGGGGGTGGACAGATACGCAGTATTTT | CASSLRGWTDTQYF | TRBJ2-3 | TRBV6-6 | NA | NA | 14
TGTGCCAGCAGTGAGCGCAGGGGGTCCTACAATGAGCAGTTCTTC | CASSERRGSYNEQFF | TRBJ2-1 | TRBV2 | NA | TRBD1 | 15
TGTGCCAGTAGTCCCCCCCGGGGGACTGCCTCCTACGAGCAGTACTTC | CASSPPRGTASYEQYF | TRBJ2-7 | TRBV19 | few | NA | 16
TGTTCCAGCAGCCCCGGGACTAGCAAGACAGATACGCAGTATTTT | CSSSPGTSKTDTQYF | TRBJ2-3 | TRBV7-9 | NA | TRBD2 | 15
TGTGCCAGCAGCTTGGTGACTTCGCCTTTGGGGACCCAGTACTTC | CASSLVTSPLGTQYF | TRBJ2-5 | TRBV5-4 | once | NA | 15
TGTGCCAGCAGCTGGGAGACAGGGGTTGGCGGCTACACCTTC | CASSWETGVGGYTF | TRBJ1-2 | TRBV7-2 | NA | TRBD1 | 14
TGTGCCAGCAGCGTAGTGGGGCGCGGCTACACCTTC | CASSVVGRGYTF | TRBJ1-2 | TRBV9 | NA | NA | 12
TGTGCCACCAGCACCCGTGGGGGAGGAGATACGCAGTATTTT | CATSTRGGGDTQYF | TRBJ2-3 | TRBV15 | NA | NA | 14
TGCGCCAGCAGCCAAGAGTCCGGGACAGGGCTGGGAGCTTTCTTT | CASSQESGTGLGAFF | TRBJ1-1 | TRBV4-1 | once | TRBD1 | 15
TGTGCCAGCAGCCTAAATGAGGGTGACTACACCTTC | CASSLNEGDYTF | TRBJ1-2 | TRBV7-9 | few | NA | 12
TGCGCCAGCAGCTCGTCGGGGACAGGGCAAAACGAGCAGTACTTC | CASSSSGTGQNEQYF | TRBJ2-7 | TRBV5-1 | NA | TRBD1 | 15
TGCGCCAGTGGACTTCATGATGAGGATACTAATTCACCCCTCCACTTT | CASGLHDEDTNSPLHF | TRBJ1-6 | TRBV10-1 | NA | NA | 16
TGTGCCTGGAGTGTAATGTCGGGGGGCGGTCTATCCTTC | CAWSVMSGGGLSF | TRBJ1-2 | TRBV30 | once | NA | 13
TGTGCCAGCAGCCAATCCGGACAGGGGACAAACACCATATATTTT | CASSQSGQGTNTIYF | TRBJ1-3 | TRBV4-2 | NA | TRBD1 | 15
TGTGCCAGCAGGCTGAGCCTAGCGGGGGCGGAAGAGACCCAGTACTTC | CASRLSLAGAEETQYF | TRBJ2-5 | TRBV5-6 | NA | TRBD2 | 16
TGTGCCAGCAGTCGTCCAGGGTTAGCCACTGAAGCTTTCTTT | CASSRPGLATEAFF | TRBJ1-1 | TRBV5-4 | NA | NA | 14
TGTGCCAGCAGTTCTAGCGGTTACCAAGAGACCCAGTACTTC | CASSSSGYQETQYF | TRBJ2-5 | TRBV6-6 | once | TRBD2 | 14
TGCGCCAGCAGCTTGGCGGGTAACGAGCAGTACTTC | CASSLAGNEQYF | TRBJ2-7 | TRBV5-1 | NA | NA | 12
TGCAGCGTTGAAGACCCTAGGACAGGGACCCACGAGCAGTACTTC | CSVEDPRTGTHEQYF | TRBJ2-7 | TRBV29-1 | NA | TRBD1 | 15
TGTGCCAGCAGCACCTTCGGGACAGATGAGCAGTTCTTC | CASSTFGTDEQFF | TRBJ2-1 | TRBV6-6 | NA | TRBD1 | 13
TGCAGCGTTGGGTCCGGGTCTGGCACTGAAGCTTTCTTT | CSVGSGSGTEAFF | TRBJ1-1 | TRBV29-1 | NA | NA | 13
TGCGCCAGCAGCTTGGAGGGACATGCCTACGAGCAGTACTTC | CASSLEGHAYEQYF | TRBJ2-7 | TRBV5-1 | once | NA | 14
TGTGCCAGTAGTATAGGTGGAGGCGACGAGCAGTACTTC | CASSIGGGDEQYF | TRBJ2-7 | TRBV19 | NA | NA | 13
TGTGCCAGCAGAGGGACAGGGGATGGGATATACGAGCAGTACTTC | CASRGTGDGIYEQYF | TRBJ2-7 | TRBV2 | NA | TRBD1 | 15
TGTGCCAGCAGCTTCAGACAGGGGATTACTGAAGCTTTCTTT | CASSFRQGITEAFF | TRBJ1-1 | TRBV7-2 | NA | TRBD1 | 14
TGTGCTAGCGGGGTGCTTCGAAATCAGCCCCAGCATTTT | CASGVLRNQPQHF | TRBJ1-5 | TRBV12-5 | NA | NA | 13
TGCAGTGCTAGAGACAGGGGCGGCTACACCTTC | CSARDRGGYTF | TRBJ1-2 | TRBV20-1 | NA | NA | 11
TGTGCCAGCAGCGCCCGGGGGCTAGCGGGGGGGCAGGGAGAGCAGTTCTTC | CASSARGLAGGQGEQFF | TRBJ2-1 | TRBV9 | NA | TRBD2 | 17
TGTGCAAGTCGCTTAGCGACGCCGGGACTGAAAAACACCGGGGAGCTGTTTTTT | CASRLATPGLKNTGELFF | TRBJ2-2 | TRBV12-2 | NA | NA | 18
TGTGCCCACCGATTGAGCGGGGGGGCTGGCACCGGGGAGCTGTTTTTT | CAHRLSGGAGTGELFF | TRBJ2-2 | TRBV6-6 | NA | TRBD2 | 16
TGTGCCTGGAGTGTTGAGGGATTGAACACTGAAGCTTTCTTT | CAWSVEGLNTEAFF | TRBJ1-1 | TRBV30 | NA | NA | 14
TGTGCCAGCTCACCAAAGTCACGGAGCTCCTATAATTCACCCCTCCACTTT | CASSPKSRSSYNSPLHF | TRBJ1-6 | TRBV18 | NA | NA | 17
TGCGCCAGCAGCCAAGATCTGGGACAGCCGCTTGGCTACACCTTC | CASSQDLGQPLGYTF | TRBJ1-2 | TRBV4-3 | NA | TRBD1 | 15
TGTGCCAGCGAGTTGTCCTGGAACACTGAAGCTTTCTTT | CASELSWNTEAFF | TRBJ1-1 | TRBV6-1 | NA | NA | 13
TGCGCCAGCAGCCTGGGACTAGCGGTTATAGATACGCAGTATTTT | CASSLGLAVIDTQYF | TRBJ2-3 | TRBV5-1 | NA | TRBD2 | 15
TGTGCCAGCAGCTTAGGACAGGGGGCGCGAGAAAAACTGTTTTTT | CASSLGQGAREKLFF | TRBJ1-4 | TRBV7-9 | NA | TRBD1 | 15
TGCGCCAGCAGCCAGACCGGGGGTACAGATACGCAGTATTTT | CASSQTGGTDTQYF | TRBJ2-3 | TRBV4-1 | NA | NA | 14
TGTGCCAGCAGCTTGGGGTGGGGGTCAGGGGCTGAGCGAACGAGTCAGCCCCAGCATTTT | CASSLGWGSGAERTSQPQHF | TRBJ1-5 | TRBV5-5 | NA | NA | 20
TGTGCCAGCAGCCGTACTGGGACTAGCGGGGGGCAAAGGGGTCAGTACTTC | CASSRTGTSGGQRGQYF | TRBJ2-4 | TRBV11-2 | once | TRBD2 | 17